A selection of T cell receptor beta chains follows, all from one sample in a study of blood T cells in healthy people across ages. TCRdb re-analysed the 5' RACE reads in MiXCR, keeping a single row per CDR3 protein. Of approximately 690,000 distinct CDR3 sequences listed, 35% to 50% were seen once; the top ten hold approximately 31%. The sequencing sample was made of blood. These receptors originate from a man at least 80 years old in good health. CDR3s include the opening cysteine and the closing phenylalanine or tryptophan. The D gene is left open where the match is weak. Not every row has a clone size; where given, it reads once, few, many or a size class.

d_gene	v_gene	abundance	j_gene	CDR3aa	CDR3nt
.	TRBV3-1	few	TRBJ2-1	CASSQGVTSWRGGGSNEQFF	TGTGCCAGCAGCCAAGGTGTTACTAGCTGGCGGGGTGGGGGCTCCAATGAGCAGTTCTTC
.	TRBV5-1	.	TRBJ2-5	CASSLNLGEETQYF	TGCGCCAGCAGCTTGAACCTAGGGGAAGAGACCCAGTACTTC
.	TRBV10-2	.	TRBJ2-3	CASSESATSGTDTQYF	TGCGCCAGCAGTGAGTCCGCGACTAGTGGGACAGATACGCAGTATTTT
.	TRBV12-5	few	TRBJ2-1	CASGLYGGSYNEQFF	TGTGCTAGTGGTTTATACGGGGGCTCCTACAATGAGCAGTTCTTC
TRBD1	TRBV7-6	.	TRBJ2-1	CASSLRPGGMSYNEQFF	TGTGCCAGCAGCTTACGCCCAGGGGGAATGTCCTACAATGAGCAGTTCTTC
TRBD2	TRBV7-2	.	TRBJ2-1	CASSSYPNGGDGSEQFF	TGTGCCAGCAGCTCCTACCCGAACGGGGGGGATGGGTCTGAGCAGTTCTTC
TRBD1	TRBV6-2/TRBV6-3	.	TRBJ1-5	CASRRQGVDGQPQHF	TGTGCCAGCAGAAGACAGGGCGTGGATGGTCAGCCCCAGCATTTT
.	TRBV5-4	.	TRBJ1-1	CASSFRGRGNTEAFF	TGTGCCAGCAGCTTTAGAGGCAGGGGTAACACTGAAGCTTTCTTT
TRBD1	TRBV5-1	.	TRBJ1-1	CASSFRTTGGTEAFF	TGCGCCAGCAGTTTCCGTACCACAGGGGGAACTGAAGCTTTCTTT
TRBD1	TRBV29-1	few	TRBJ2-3	CSVSGTGVPDTQYF	TGCAGCGTTTCCGGGACAGGGGTCCCAGATACGCAGTATTTT
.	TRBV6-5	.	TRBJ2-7	CASSRGTTIYEQYF	TGTGCCAGCAGCCGCGGGACCACCATTTACGAGCAGTACTTC
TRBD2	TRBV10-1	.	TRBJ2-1	CASSPSGGAEEFF	TGCGCCAGCAGCCCTAGCGGGGGGGCGGAAGAGTTCTTC
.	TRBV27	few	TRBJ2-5	CATTRRAGFQETQYF	TGTGCCACCACCCGACGGGCAGGCTTCCAAGAGACCCAGTACTTC
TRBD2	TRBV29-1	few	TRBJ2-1	CSVVSGGLKQFF	TGCAGCGTTGTATCGGGAGGGCTCAAGCAGTTCTTC
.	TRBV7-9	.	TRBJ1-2	CASSLAGVNYGYTF	TGTGCCAGCAGCTTAGCCGGAGTTAACTATGGCTACACCTTC
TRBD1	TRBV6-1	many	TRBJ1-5	CASIFGQGAGQPQHF	TGTGCCAGTATCTTCGGACAGGGGGCTGGTCAGCCCCAGCATTTT
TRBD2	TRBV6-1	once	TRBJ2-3	CASRLKPSRGVSTDTQYF	TGTGCCAGCCGTCTGAAGCCGTCGCGGGGGGTTTCCACAGATACGCAGTATTTT
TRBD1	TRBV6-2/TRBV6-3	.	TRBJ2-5	CASSYPGTGKYF	TGTGCCAGCAGTTACCCCGGGACAGGGAAGTACTTC
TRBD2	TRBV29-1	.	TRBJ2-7	CSVEDPAGASYEQYF	TGCAGCGTTGAAGATCCGGCGGGAGCCTCCTACGAGCAGTACTTC
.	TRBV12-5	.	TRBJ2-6	CASGNDKGSGANVLTF	TGTGCTAGTGGTAACGACAAGGGATCTGGGGCCAACGTCCTGACTTTC
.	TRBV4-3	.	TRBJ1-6	CASSQRIENNSPLHF	TGCGCCAGCAGCCAAAGGATTGAGAATAATTCACCCCTCCACTTT
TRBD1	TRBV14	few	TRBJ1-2	CASSQRRGDRTVVNYGYTF	TGTGCCAGCAGCCAGAGGAGAGGGGACAGGACTGTGGTTAACTATGGCTACACCTTC
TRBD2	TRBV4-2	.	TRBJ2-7	CASSRDLSGRPGEQYF	TGTGCCAGCAGCCGAGATCTTAGCGGGAGACCGGGCGAGCAGTACTTC
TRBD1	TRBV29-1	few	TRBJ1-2	CSVPGQGVNGYTF	TGCAGCGTCCCGGGACAGGGGGTAAATGGCTACACCTTC
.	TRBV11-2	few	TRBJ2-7	CASSLALDYYEQYF	TGTGCCAGCAGCTTAGCCCTAGACTACTACGAGCAGTACTTC
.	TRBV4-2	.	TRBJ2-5	CASSQDSGEYF	TGTGCCAGCAGCCAAGATTCCGGGGAGTACTTC
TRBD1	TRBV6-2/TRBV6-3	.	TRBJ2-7	CASSFDRGHYEQYF	TGTGCCAGCAGTTTCGACAGGGGCCACTACGAGCAGTACTTC
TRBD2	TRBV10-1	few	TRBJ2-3	CASRERGDADTQYF	TGCGCCAGCAGGGAGCGGGGGGACGCAGATACGCAGTATTTT
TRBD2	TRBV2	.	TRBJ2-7	CASIYNSGSLEQYF	TGTGCCAGCATATACAATAGCGGGAGCCTCGAGCAGTACTTC
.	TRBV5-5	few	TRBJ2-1	CASSSTGFGRFNEQFF	TGTGCCAGCAGCTCGACAGGTTTTGGCAGATTCAATGAGCAGTTCTTC
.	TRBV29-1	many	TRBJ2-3	CSVVPRTDTQYF	TGCAGCGTTGTCCCCCGCACAGATACGCAGTATTTT
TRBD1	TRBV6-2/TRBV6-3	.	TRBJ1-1	CASNRQGRNTEAFF	TGTGCCAGCAATAGACAGGGACGGAACACTGAAGCTTTCTTT
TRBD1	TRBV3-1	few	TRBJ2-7	CASSREAGTGSYEQYF	TGTGCCAGCAGCCGAGAAGCCGGGACAGGGTCCTACGAGCAGTACTTC
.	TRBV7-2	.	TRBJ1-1	CASPIGGMRNTEAFF	TGTGCCAGCCCTATTGGAGGGATGAGGAACACTGAAGCTTTCTTT
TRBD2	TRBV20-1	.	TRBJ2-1	CSARDPLAASGNQYNEQFF	TGCAGTGCTAGAGATCCTCTTGCGGCTAGCGGGAACCAGTACAATGAGCAGTTCTTC
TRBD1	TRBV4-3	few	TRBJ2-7	CASTPGTGAFPYEQYF	TGCGCCAGCACCCCCGGGACAGGAGCATTTCCCTACGAGCAGTACTTC
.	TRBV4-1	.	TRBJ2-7	CASSQDLASQYNEQYF	TGCGCCAGCAGCCAAGATCTGGCTAGCCAATACAATGAGCAGTACTTC
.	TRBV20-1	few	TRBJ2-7	CSARAADPTYEQYF	TGCAGTGCTAGAGCGGCAGATCCAACCTACGAGCAGTACTTC
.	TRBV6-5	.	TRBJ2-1	CASSYKRTDYNEQFF	TGTGCCAGCAGTTACAAGCGGACTGACTACAATGAGCAGTTCTTC
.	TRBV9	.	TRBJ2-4	CASSANVLLGGGEQYF	TGTGCCAGCAGCGCCAACGTCCTTTTGGGAGGGGGGGAGCAGTACTTC
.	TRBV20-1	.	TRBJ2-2	CSAASKGNTGELFF	TGCAGTGCTGCATCCAAAGGGAACACCGGGGAGCTGTTTTTT
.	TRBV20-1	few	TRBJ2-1	CSARVGARYNEQFF	TGCAGTGCTAGAGTGGGGGCGCGATACAATGAGCAGTTCTTC
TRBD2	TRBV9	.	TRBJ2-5	CASSVGPSGNYDEQYF	TGTGCCAGCAGCGTAGGGCCTAGCGGGAACTACGATGAGCAGTACTTC